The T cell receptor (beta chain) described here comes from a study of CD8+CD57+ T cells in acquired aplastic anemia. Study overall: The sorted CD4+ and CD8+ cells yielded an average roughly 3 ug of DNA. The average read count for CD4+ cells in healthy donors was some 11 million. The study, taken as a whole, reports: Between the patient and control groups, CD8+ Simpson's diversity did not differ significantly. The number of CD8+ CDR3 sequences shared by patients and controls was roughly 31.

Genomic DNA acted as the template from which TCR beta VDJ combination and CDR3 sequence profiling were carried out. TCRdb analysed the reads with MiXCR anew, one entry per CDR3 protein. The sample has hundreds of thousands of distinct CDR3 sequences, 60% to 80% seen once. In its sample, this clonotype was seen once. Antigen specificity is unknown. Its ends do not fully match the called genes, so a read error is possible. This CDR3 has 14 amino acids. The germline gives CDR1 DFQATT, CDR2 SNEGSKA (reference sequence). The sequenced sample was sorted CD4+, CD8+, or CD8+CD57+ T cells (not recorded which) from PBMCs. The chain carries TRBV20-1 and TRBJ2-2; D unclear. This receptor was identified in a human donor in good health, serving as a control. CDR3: CSARDPGNTGELFF. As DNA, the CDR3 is TGCAGTGCCAGAGACCCTGGGAACACCGGGGAGCTGTTTTTT.